This T cell receptor beta chain was obtained from a study of T-cell reconstitution after alpha-beta-depleted transplantation in children. Study findings and constraints: About two months after transplant, alpha-beta T cells reportedly came from several hundred expanded graft clones. For some patients, TCRbeta diversity was high at day 60 because of recipient T cells and thymic progenitors that survived. T cells produced anew were the main source of T-cell counts and diversity one year after transplant.

The authors prepared the TCRbeta library with unique molecular identifiers. Via MiXCR, TCRdb re-called the PCR reads, giving one row per CDR3 protein. The data contain about 980,000 distinct CDR3 sequences, less than 30% of them singletons. This clonotype was observed a few times. The antigen remains undetermined. Trimming removed 7 bases from V and 6 bases from J, with 16 bases in between. The CDR3 length is 14 residues. The sequenced sample was PBMCs, mostly from graft donor cells, obtained 360 days after TCRalphabeta/CD19-depleted stem cell transplant. This receptor was obtained from a boy under two years old who had a stem cell transplant for SCID, so the T cells may come from the graft donor. The J gene is TRBJ2-1, the V gene TRBV12-3 or TRBV12-4; D perhaps matches TRBD2 (7 bases). The CDR3 region is CASKGRGGFNEQFF. CDR3 bases: TGTGCCAGCAAAGGGAGGGGGGGGTTCAATGAGCAGTTCTTC.